These 23 T cell receptor beta chains were sequenced from one sample in a study of blood T cell repertoires in COVID-19. Clones were read by immunoSEQ multiplex PCR, and TCRdb kept only the in-frame ones, dropping some. The sample includes around 160,000 clones, approximately 83% of them seen just once. Sequencing was done on a sample of peripheral blood. The receptors were gathered from a woman in her fifties or sixties with COVID-19, enrolled during active disease.

The chain employs TRBV19 and TRBJ2-7, with TRBD1 identical over 7 bases. Per germline, CDR1 LNHDA and CDR2 SQIVND (reference sequence). The CDR3 spans 15 residues. Germline trimming cut 4 bases from V and 1 base from J; bases unmatched to any gene: 7. The CDR3 nucleotides are TGTGCCAGTAGTAGAACAGGGGAAAGTTCCTACGAGCAGTACTTC. Translation: CASSRTGESSYEQYF.

This clone showed up just a few times. V gene TRBV5-4 combines with J gene TRBJ2-7; 9 nucleotides agree with TRBD1. The CDR3 runs to 14 residues. The ends lost 6 bases at V and 5 bases at J; junction bases unmatched: 9. In germline, CDR1 is SGHNT, CDR2 YYREEE (reference sequence). This CDR3 is CASTSGTGTNEQYF. In nucleotides, the CDR3 is TGTGCCAGCACCAGCGGGACAGGGACGAACGAGCAGTACTTC.

The chain has TRBV29-1 and TRBJ2-3, with 10 bases that match TRBD2. The germline CDR1 and CDR2 sequences are SQVTM and ANQGSEA. The V gene end was trimmed by 6 bases and the J gene end by 5 bases; junction bases not matched to a gene: 11. CDR3 size: 15 residues. CDR3 sequence reads: CSVSLLAGVGDTQYF. Here the CDR3 DNA reads TGCAGCGTGTCCCTCCTAGCGGGGGTGGGAGATACGCAGTATTTT.

This clone was detected once. The CDR3 DNA follows: TGTGCCAGCAGCGTTCGGGACACCAACTATGGCTACACCTTC. Translation gives CASSVRDTNYGYTF. The V gene is TRBV9, the J gene TRBJ1-2; D is possibly TRBD1 (6 bases). V was clipped by 2 bases and J by 2 bases, with 10 bases between them. Germline lookup yields CDR1 SGDLS and CDR2 YYNGEE. The CDR3 loop spans 14 amino acids.

This chain links TRBV24-1 with TRBJ1-2; 10 nucleotides agree with TRBD1. Germline V gene lookup returns CDR1 KGHDR and CDR2 SFDVKD. The CDR3 consists of 14 residues. Trimming at V came to 9 bases and at J to 2 bases, leaving 5 bases not matched to a gene. CDR3 residues: CATPRTGGNYGYTF. In DNA, the CDR3 is TGTGCCACCCCCCGGACAGGGGGGAACTATGGCTACACCTTC.

In this sample, this clone turned up once. The V gene is TRBV6-5, the J gene TRBJ2-5; possibly TRBD1 for D (5 bases). The germline V and J ends were trimmed by 6 bases and 5 bases, with 10 bases remaining between them. The CDR3 contains 12 residues. CDR1 and CDR2 (germline): MNHEY, SVGAGI. As DNA, the CDR3 is TGTGCCAGCAGCCCAGGGTTCGAGACCCAGTACTTC. Translated: CASSPGFETQYF.

This clone was counted a few times. The chain has TRBV30 and TRBJ1-1; D may be TRBD1 (5 bases). Looked up from germline, CDR1 is GTSNPN and CDR2 is SVGIG (reference sequence). CDR3 length: 11 amino acids. V was cut by 0 bases and J by 7 bases, with 6 bases left in between. The chain's CDR3 is CAWSVGLEAFF. The CDR3, as DNA: TGTGCCTGGAGTGTGGGGCTTGAAGCTTTCTTT.

This clone was counted a single time. This chain joins TRBV5-4 and TRBJ1-1; D possibly corresponds to TRBD1 (6 bases). The CDR3 loop spans 14 amino acids. The germline V and J ends were trimmed by 2 bases and 7 bases, with 15 bases remaining between them. Germline assignment: CDR1 SGHNT and CDR2 YYREEE (reference sequence). CDR3 region: CASSFLTGGREAFF. The CDR3 bases are TGTGCCAGCAGCTTCCTAACGGGGGGGCGTGAAGCTTTCTTT.

This chain links TRBV11-2 with TRBJ1-1; possible D gene TRBD1, 6 bases. Trimming removed 6 bases from V and 4 bases from J, with 12 bases in between. The CDR3 totals 13 residues. Germline-derived CDR1 and CDR2 are SGHAT and FQNNGV. The CDR3 is CASSLQGGTEAFF. CDR3 sequence (DNA): TGTGCCAGCAGTTTACAGGGAGGCACTGAAGCTTTCTTT. The full variable domain, with the rest looked up from reference TRBV11-2 and TRBJ1-1, is EAGVAQSPRYKIIEKRQSVAFWCNPISGHATLYWYQQILGQGPKLLIQFQNNGVVDDSQLPKDRFSAERLKGVDSTLKIQPAKLEDSAVYLCASSLQGGTEAFFGQGTRLTVV.

The chain carries TRBV2 and TRBJ2-1; weak D call: TRBD1 (6 bases). V was clipped by 10 bases and J by 9 bases, with 19 bases between them. CDR3 length equals 13 residues. Germline-derived CDR1 and CDR2 are SNHLY and FYNNEI. As DNA, the CDR3 is TGTGCCACCGGGACAACACCCCTAGGTGAGCAGTTCTTC. It codes for CATGTTPLGEQFF.

V usage is TRBV9 and J usage is TRBJ2-1; a possible D gene is TRBD1 (5 bases). The germline CDR1 and CDR2 sequences are SGDLS and YYNGEE. This CDR3 comprises 16 residues. V gave up 0 bases and J gave up 2 bases, with 12 bases separating them. The chain's CDR3 is CASSVVWGPPYNEQFF. CDR3 bases: TGTGCCAGCAGCGTAGTATGGGGCCCGCCCTACAATGAGCAGTTCTTC.

V is TRBV2 and J is TRBJ1-2, with D unresolved. V was cut by 5 bases and J by 6 bases, with 7 bases left in between. There are 11 residues in the CDR3. Germline V lookup: CDR1 SNHLY, CDR2 FYNNEI. This CDR3 is CASSPQDGYTF. DNA for the CDR3: TGTGCCAGCAGTCCTCAGGATGGCTACACCTTC.

V and J are TRBV6-2 or TRBV6-3 and TRBJ2-7; 10 nucleotides align to TRBD1. Unmatched junction bases numbered 7, after V lost 4 bases and J lost 4 bases. The CDR3 length is 15 residues. Germline V gives CDR1 MNHEY, CDR2 SVGEGT. CDR3 DNA: TGTGCCAGCAGTTCGCCGGACAGGGGGTGGTACGAGCAGTACTTC. This codes for CASSSPDRGWYEQYF.

This clone was picked up one time. DNA for the CDR3: TGTGCCTGGACACCTTCACAGGGGATGAACACTGAAGCTTTCTTT. Its translation: CAWTPSQGMNTEAFF. V and J are TRBV30 and TRBJ1-1; 7 bases line up with TRBD1. Trimming removed 4 bases from V and 0 bases from J; junction bases left unmatched: 8. There are 15 residues in the CDR3. Germline V CDR1 and CDR2: GTSNPN, SVGIG (reference sequence).

The rearrangement joins TRBV18 to TRBJ2-7, with D unresolved. Germline V gene sequence: CDR1 KGHSH, CDR2 LQKENI. The CDR3 covers 14 residues. The ends were cut back, 5 bases at V and 2 bases at J, with 13 bases in the middle. CDR3 loop: CASSAGEAAYEQYF. DNA of the CDR3: TGTGCCAGCTCAGCCGGAGAGGCGGCCTACGAGCAGTACTTC.

The CDR3 sequence is CASSDSNRYEAFF. The DNA for the CDR3 is TGTGCCAGCTCTGACAGTAACCGATATGAAGCTTTCTTT. The J gene is TRBJ1-1, the V gene TRBV18; TRBD1 might be the D (5 bases). V gave up 6 bases and J gave up 7 bases, with 15 bases separating them. This CDR3 contains 13 residues. In germline, CDR1 is KGHSH, CDR2 LQKENI.

This chain connects TRBV19 to TRBJ1-5; D is unclear. CDR1 LNHDA and CDR2 SQIVND come from the germline V gene (reference sequence). V gave up 3 bases and J gave up 0 bases, with 9 bases separating them. The CDR3 extends over 15 amino acids. CDR3 bases: TGTGCCAGTAGTATCGCCCAGTTTAGCAATCAGCCCCAGCATTTT. Translation gives CASSIAQFSNQPQHF.

The gene calls are TRBV7-2 and TRBJ1-1; D remains ambiguous. There are 13 residues in the CDR3. Germline loops: CDR1 SGHTA, CDR2 FQGNSA. With 5 bases removed from V and 4 bases from J, the gap between germline ends came to 11 bases. The CDR3 reads CASSTQRSTEAFF. CDR3 DNA: TGTGCCAGCAGCACCCAGCGGAGCACTGAAGCTTTCTTT.

As to this clone: Distinct nucleotide sequences in the sample also encode this CDR3. The CDR3 nucleotides are TGTGCCAGCTCACCACCTTCTAGGAGCTCCTACGAGCAGTACTTC. This gives the protein CASSPPSRSSYEQYF. This chain connects TRBV18 to TRBJ2-7; D is undetermined. Trimming cost V 0 bases and J 0 bases, with 9 bases left between them. The CDR3 sequence is 15 residues long. Per the germline V gene, CDR1 is KGHSH and CDR2 is LQKENI. Supplemented by reference TRBV18 and TRBJ2-7, the full variable domain reads NAGVMQNPRHLVRRRGQEARLRCSPMKGHSHVYWYRQLPEEGLKFMVYLQKENIIDESGMPKERFSAEFPKEGPSILRIQQVVRGDSAAYFCASSPPSRSSYEQYFGPGTRLTVT.

This chain links TRBV9 with TRBJ1-1, with 9 bases aligning to TRBD1. This CDR3 is 13 amino acids long. Per the germline V gene, CDR1 is SGDLS and CDR2 is YYNGEE. V shed 4 bases, J shed 10 bases, and the junction held 8 bases outside the gene matches. The CDR3 reads CASSPGTGFRAFF. CDR3 nucleotides: TGTGCCAGCAGCCCCGGGACAGGGTTTAGAGCTTTCTTT.

This clone was seen a single time. V usage is TRBV5-1 and J usage is TRBJ2-1; 8 nucleotides agree with TRBD2. The CDR3 loop spans 13 amino acids. V lost 5 bases and J lost 9; bases outside the gene matches: 7. The germline V gene has CDR1 SGHRS and CDR2 YFSETQ. The CDR3 is CASSFRGGGEQFF. CDR3 bases: TGCGCCAGCAGTTTCCGGGGGGGCGGTGAGCAGTTCTTC.

J is TRBJ2-7 and V is TRBV18; 7 bases map to TRBD1. Germline CDR1 reads KGHSH; CDR2 reads LQKENI. Trimming took 6 bases from V and 3 from J; bases not matched to a gene: 5. The CDR3 runs 13 residues. The CDR3 sequence: CASSVGTVYEQYF. The CDR3, as DNA: TGTGCCAGCTCGGTGGGGACAGTCTACGAGCAGTACTTC.

V is TRBV3-1 (or the pseudogene TRBV3-2) and J is TRBJ1-3; D possibly corresponds to TRBD1 (6 bases). Trimming shortened V by 4 bases and J by 4 bases, and 17 bases separated the two germline ends. The germline gives CDR1 LGHDT, CDR2 YNNKEL (reference sequence). The CDR3 contains 16 residues. The CDR3 bases are TGTGCCAGCAGCCGGCGGACAGTCTGGGCGGGAAACACCATATATTTT. Translating gives CASSRRTVWAGNTIYF.